This entry lists 20 T cell receptor beta chains sequenced from one sample in a study of T-cell memory formation after mild COVID-19. MiXCR, applied by TCRdb to the 5' RACE reads, yields one record per CDR3 protein. The table shows 350,000 or so distinct CDR3 sequences, with about an eighth occurring only once. Material: PBMCs or a T cell subset sorted from them (not recorded which). The source is a man aged 18 to 35 who had mild COVID-19 (a few samples of this study predate the infection). Cell type and time point are not known.

V is TRBV5-1 and J is TRBJ2-5; TRBD1 agrees at 9 bases. Germline assignment: CDR1 SGHRS and CDR2 YFSETQ. The CDR3 runs 15 residues. V trimming: 3 bases; J trimming: 1 base; junction bases outside the gene matches: 4. DNA of the CDR3: TGCGCCAGCAGCTCAACAGGGGGCATCCAAGAGACCCAGTACTTC. Protein product: CASSSTGGIQETQYF.

This clonotype was seen a few times. CDR3 nucleotide sequence: TGTGCCAGCAGTTTTGCATCTACCTACGAGCAGTACTTC. Amino acids: CASSFASTYEQYF. This chain connects TRBV12-3 or TRBV12-4 to TRBJ2-7; no clear D. Trimming shortened V by 3 bases and J by 2 bases, and 8 bases separated the two germline ends. This CDR3 is built from 13 residues.

The rearrangement joins TRBV6-2 or TRBV6-3 to TRBJ2-5; D is perhaps TRBD1 or TRBD2 (6 bases each). With 8 bases removed from V and 3 bases from J, the gap between germline ends came to 16 bases. The germline CDR1 and CDR2 sequences are MNHEY and SVGEGT. The CDR3 loop spans 14 amino acids. The CDR3 DNA sequence: TGTGCCAGCCGGGACACTCCGGGGGAAGAGACCCAGTACTTC. Protein sequence: CASRDTPGEETQYF.

J is TRBJ1-2 and V is TRBV12-3 or TRBV12-4; a weak D match, TRBD1 (6 bases). The CDR3 covers 16 residues. V was clipped by 7 bases and J by 4 bases, with 22 bases between them. CDR3 DNA sequence: TGTGCCAGCAAGCGTACCGGGGGCGTGGATGGCTATGGCTACACCTTC. The encoded protein is CASKRTGGVDGYGYTF.

This clonotype has just a few counts. This chain links TRBV7-6 with TRBJ2-1, with D unresolved. The CDR3 length is 12 residues. From germline, CDR1 is SGHVS and CDR2 FNYEAQ. Trimming cost V 5 bases and J 12 bases, with 14 bases left between them. CDR3 amino acids: CASSQPRMGQFF. The CDR3 nucleotides read TGTGCCAGCAGCCAGCCCAGAATGGGGCAGTTCTTC.

The sample holds many counts of this clonotype. This chain uses TRBV7-2 with TRBJ2-1; D not certain. The ends were cut back, 2 bases at V and 7 bases at J, with 3 bases in the middle. Germline V lookup: CDR1 SGHTA, CDR2 FQGNSA. The CDR3 runs to 11 residues. CDR3 in DNA: TGTGCCAGCAGCTTAATGAATGAGCAGTTCTTC. Translated, it gives CASSLMNEQFF.

J is TRBJ1-6 and V is TRBV6-2 or TRBV6-3; TRBD1 is a possible D gene (5 bases). V was pared by 7 bases and J by 6 bases, with 10 bases between. The germline CDR1 and CDR2 sequences are MNHEY and SVGEGT. CDR3 length: 13 amino acids. CDR3 protein: CASIGTTNSPLHF. The CDR3 DNA is TGTGCCAGCATCGGGACGACTAATTCACCCCTCCACTTT.

The chain combines TRBV18 with TRBJ2-5; D unresolved. Germline lookup yields CDR1 KGHSH and CDR2 LQKENI. Trimming took 0 bases from V and 1 from J, leaving 9 bases between them. CDR3 length equals 15 residues. The CDR3 bases are TGTGCCAGCTCACCACCCTCCGGCTTCCAAGAGACCCAGTACTTC. Translation: CASSPPSGFQETQYF.

This clonotype was picked up many times. The rearrangement links TRBV12-3 or TRBV12-4 to TRBJ2-7, with 9 bases that match TRBD1. With 1 base clipped from V and 5 bases from J, the junction kept 0 bases outside the gene matches. The CDR3 has 13 amino acids. The CDR3 DNA follows: TGTGCCAGCAGTTTAGGGGACAGGGACGAGCAGTACGTC. As protein: CASSLGDRDEQYV.

The chain joins TRBV21-1 to TRBJ2-4; whether TRBD2, the table's D call, matches the DNA was not checked. TRBV21-1 is shown as a pseudogene. The CDR3 totals 15 residues. DNA for the CDR3: TGTGCCAGCAGCAGGGAGACGAGAGCCAAAAACATTCAGTACTTC. This sequence encodes CASSRETRAKNIQYF.

The V and J genes are TRBV9 and TRBJ1-1; D remains unclear. CDR1 SGDLS and CDR2 YYNGEE come from the germline V gene. Trimming removed 7 bases at V and 1 base at J, with 11 bases between. The CDR3 spans 13 residues. CDR3 in amino acids: CASSGNQNTEAFF. The CDR3 DNA sequence: TGTGCCAGCTCAGGCAACCAGAACACTGAAGCTTTCTTT. The full variable domain, with the rest looked up from reference TRBV9 and TRBJ1-1, is DSGVTQTPKHLITATGQRVTLRCSPRSGDLSVYWYQQSLDQGLQFLIQYYNGEERAKGNILERFSAQQFPDLHSELNLSSLELGDSALYFCASSGNQNTEAFFGQGTRLTVV.

V and J are TRBV7-9 and TRBJ1-2, with D maybe TRBD1 (5 bases). With 3 bases removed from V and 6 bases from J, the gap between germline ends came to 14 bases. Germline CDR1 reads SEHNR; CDR2 reads FQNEAQ (reference sequence). CDR3 length: 14 amino acids. CDR3 loop: CASSFRRGLNGYTF. The CDR3, as DNA: TGTGCCAGCAGCTTCCGACGGGGCCTGAATGGCTACACCTTC.

The count of this clonotype is one. The CDR3 coding sequence is TGTGCCATCAGGGAGGGTCTACATCCAACCGGGGAGCTGTTTTTT. Translation: CAIREGLHPTGELFF. The chain links TRBV10-3 to TRBJ2-2; weak D call: TRBD2 (6 bases). Germline CDR1 reads ENHRY; CDR2 reads SYGVKD. V was clipped by 6 bases and J by 5 bases, with 16 bases between them. The CDR3 extends over 15 amino acids.

This chain connects TRBV6-5 to TRBJ1-6; D is unresolved. Germline V lookup: CDR1 MNHEY, CDR2 SVGAGI. V was cut by 0 bases and J by 9 bases, with 6 bases left in between. The CDR3 runs to 13 residues. The CDR3 nucleotides read TGTGCCAGCAGTTACTCGAAGGTTTCACCCCTCCACTTT. Protein sequence: CASSYSKVSPLHF.

The chain combines TRBV7-3 with TRBJ2-6; D is possibly TRBD1 (5 bases). Germline V gene data show CDR1 as SGHTA and CDR2 as FQGTGA. The V end was cut by 5 bases, the J end by 4 bases, with 12 bases between. This CDR3 is built from 15 residues. DNA for the CDR3: TGTGCCAGCAGCCCCGCCAGGGCCGGGGCCAACGTCCTGACTTTC. Protein sequence: CASSPARAGANVLTF.

The gene calls are TRBV10-3 and TRBJ1-2; tentatively, D is TRBD1 (6 bases). V was clipped by 4 bases and J by 2 bases, with 17 bases between them. The CDR3 consists of 16 residues. Germline V gene sequence: CDR1 ENHRY, CDR2 SYGVKD. CDR3 coding DNA: TGTGCCATCAGTGTAGGGGGGGGCGCCTGGAACTATGGCTACACCTTC. Amino acid sequence: CAISVGGGAWNYGYTF.

This clonotype occurred a few times. This chain connects TRBV27 to TRBJ2-7, with 9 bases fitting TRBD1. V shed 5 bases, J shed 3 bases, and the junction held 8 bases outside the gene matches. The germline CDR1 and CDR2 sequences are MNHEY and SMNVEV (reference sequence). The CDR3 is 15 amino acids. The CDR3 DNA sequence: TGTGCCAGCAGTCCCGGACAGGGGTCCTTCTACGAGCAGTACGTC. It yields the protein CASSPGQGSFYEQYV.

This clonotype occurred a few times. CDR3 coding DNA: TGTGCCAGCAGCCTACGCCGACGGAACTATGGCTACACCTTC. Translated: CASSLRRRNYGYTF. V and J are TRBV5-6 and TRBJ1-2; D unclear. V was cut by 4 bases and J by 2 bases, with 12 bases left in between. The CDR3 spans 14 residues. The germline gives CDR1 SGHDT, CDR2 YYEEEE.

The chain joins TRBV30 to TRBJ2-7; weak D call: TRBD1 (6 bases). Trimming took off 5 bases at V and 0 bases at J, with 8 bases between the two ends. This CDR3 contains 12 residues. Germline V gene sequence: CDR1 GTSNPN, CDR2 SVGIG (reference sequence). The CDR3 nucleotides are TGTGCCTGGGGGGACAACTCCTACGAGCAGTACTTC. It codes for CAWGDNSYEQYF.

The chain recombines TRBV9 with TRBJ2-3; TRBD2 agrees at 10 bases. J gave up 9 bases and V 0 bases, and 10 bases lay outside the gene matches. This CDR3 comprises 16 residues. Germline CDR1 reads SGDLS; CDR2 reads YYNGEE. The CDR3 bases are TGTGCCAGCAGCGTAGTGAGCGGGGGGGACCTGGGGACGCAGTATTTT. This gives the protein CASSVVSGGDLGTQYF.